The clone carrying this T cell receptor beta chain was detected ten times or more. As yet, its antigen is unknown. This entry comes from a study of T-cell reconstitution after alpha-beta-depleted transplantation in children. General observations from the study: Certain patients had high TCRbeta diversity at day 60, and it came from recipient T cells and thymic progenitors that survived. Newly produced T cells mostly provided counts and TCRbeta diversity after one year, as hyperexpanded clones declined. Expanded graft clones numbering several hundred reportedly gave rise to alpha-beta T cells about two months after transplant.

V was clipped by 6 bases and J by 2 bases, with 14 bases between them. The CDR3 covers 16 residues. CDR1 is SNHLY and CDR2 is FYNNEI in the germline V gene. Unique molecular identifiers were incorporated into the prepared TCRbeta library. TCRdb independently ran MiXCR on the PCR reads; one entry per CDR3 protein. This table has about 250,000 distinct CDR3 sequences, roughly a quarter appearing once. The sequenced sample was PBMCs, mostly from graft donor cells, obtained 360 days after TCRalphabeta/CD19-depleted stem cell transplant. This sequence joins TRBV2 and TRBJ1-6; no firm D call. The source is a female patient aged 2 to 10 who had a stem cell transplant for congenital amegakaryocytic thrombocytopenia, so the T cells may come from the graft donor. CDR3: CASRSETPAYNSPLHF. The CDR3 coding sequence is TGTGCCAGCAGAAGTGAGACACCAGCCTATAATTCACCCCTCCACTTT. The whole variable domain, filled in from reference TRBV2 and TRBJ1-6, reads EPEVTQTPSHQVTQMGQEVILRCVPISNHLYFYWYRQILGQKVEFLVSFYNNEISEKSEIFDDQFSVERPDGSNFTLKIRSTKLEDSAMYFCASRSETPAYNSPLHFGNGTRLTVT.